A single sample gave rise to the 27 T cell receptor beta chains below, sequenced in a study of CD8+CD57+ T cells in acquired aplastic anemia (dated by TCRdb to 2016 to 2018). The patients picked for sequencing were ones in whom flow cytometry had shown an expansion of CD8+CD57+ cells. Sequencer: Illumina HiSeq 2000. Genomic DNA was used as template for profiling of TCR beta VDJ combinations and CDR3 sequences. In TCRdb, the public reads were trimmed at Q25 with fastp and aligned with MiXCR, with productive beta chains retained. A single entry per CDR3 protein holds the most common genes and DNA from its merged rows. For this sample the table gives some 160,000 distinct CDR3 sequences, of which 45% to 50% were detected only once. Together, the top ten hold about 30% of the sample. Sequencing was carried out using sorted CD4+, CD8+, or CD8+CD57+ T cells (not recorded which) from PBMCs. These receptors originate from a human donor with aplastic anemia.

This clonotype showed up many times. V and J are TRBV29-1 and TRBJ2-7; the D gene is possibly TRBD2 (7 bases). This CDR3 spans 14 amino acids. Germline V lookup: CDR1 SQVTM, CDR2 ANQGSEA. Deletions cut 4 bases from V and 5 bases from J, with 18 bases between. The CDR3 DNA follows: TGCAGCGTTGTCCCGAGGGGGGCGGGGGACGAGCAGTACTTC. It encodes CSVVPRGAGDEQYF.

The chain combines TRBV20-1 with TRBJ1-2, with D perhaps TRBD1 (5 bases). Trimming shortened V by 3 bases and J by 1 base, and 12 bases separated the two germline ends. Germline V CDR1 and CDR2: DFQATT, SNEGSKA (reference sequence). This CDR3 contains 14 residues. The CDR3 sequence: CSASGAQDNYGYTF. The DNA for the CDR3 is TGCAGTGCTAGCGGGGCCCAAGATAACTATGGCTACACCTTC.

This clonotype was picked up one time. The chain joins TRBV15 to TRBJ2-3; 8 bases fit TRBD1. Germline CDR1 and CDR2: LNHNV and YYDKDF (reference sequence). The CDR3 consists of 19 residues. Trimming took 5 bases from V and 2 from J; bases not matched to a gene: 18. CDR3 nucleotides: TGTGCCACCAGCGTTGAAGACCCTCGGACAGGGACGTACACAGATACGCAGTATTTT. This sequence encodes CATSVEDPRTGTYTDTQYF.

This clonotype was picked up a small number of times. This sequence joins TRBV12-3 or TRBV12-4 and TRBJ2-4, with D perhaps matching TRBD2 (5 bases). The CDR3 loop spans 12 amino acids. Trimming stripped 7 bases from V and 7 bases from J, with 11 bases between. The CDR3: CASTGGLNIQYF. CDR3 sequence (DNA): TGTGCCAGCACCGGAGGACTTAACATTCAGTACTTC.

J is TRBJ2-3 and V is TRBV30; D call uncertain. The CDR3 runs 14 residues. Germline CDR1 is GTSNPN and CDR2 is SVGIG (reference sequence). V was shortened by 3 bases and J by 2 bases, with 12 bases between the two germline ends. The CDR3 loop is CAWSAPALTDTQYF. DNA of the CDR3: TGTGCCTGGAGCGCCCCGGCCCTCACAGATACGCAGTATTTT.

The chain joins TRBV15 to TRBJ2-2; D not resolved. Germline values: CDR1 LNHNV, CDR2 YYDKDF (reference sequence). V lost 8 bases to trimming and J lost 4 bases, with 11 bases between them. The CDR3 extends over 13 amino acids. The DNA of the CDR3 is TGTGCCACCGACGGAGACTTCACCGGGGAGCTGTTTTTT. Translation gives CATDGDFTGELFF.

This clonotype was observed a single time. A read error may explain this, as a much larger clone is one base away. V is TRBV7-3 and J is TRBJ1-2; TRBD1 might be the D (6 bases). The CDR3 totals 12 residues. From germline, CDR1 is SGHTA and CDR2 FQGTGA. The CDR3 loop reads CAGSSRQDGYTF. As DNA, the CDR3 is TGTGCCGGCAGTTCCCGACAGGATGGCTACACCTTC.

This clonotype has a handful of counts. This may come from a read error, since a much larger clone is one base off. The rearrangement uses TRBV5-6 and TRBJ1-3; D is possibly TRBD1 (5 bases). Germline V gives CDR1 SGHDT, CDR2 YYEEEE. The CDR3 covers 14 residues. CDR3 nucleotide sequence: TGTGCCAGCAGCTTGGTCGGACAACCAAACACCATGTATTTT. Translating gives CASSLVGQPNTMYF. Full variable domain (remainder filled in from reference TRBV5-6 and TRBJ1-3): DAGVTQSPTHLIKTRGQQVTLRCSPKSGHDTVSWYQQALGQGPQFIFQYYEEEERQRGNFPDRFSGHQFPNYSSELNVNALLLGDSALYLCASSLVGQPNTMYFGEGSWLTVV.

The chain uses TRBV19 and TRBJ2-5, with D possibly TRBD2 on 5 matching bases. Trimming left V 2 bases short and J 4 bases short, with 14 bases between. CDR1 and CDR2 from the germline V gene are LNHDA and SQIVND (reference sequence). CDR3 length: 15 residues. Here the CDR3 DNA reads TGTGCCAGTAGTATACCAGCCCCCGGAGGAGAGACCCAGTACTTC. It is translated as CASSIPAPGGETQYF.

This clonotype appeared many times. This chain joins TRBV11-2 and TRBJ2-1; D is possibly TRBD1 or TRBD2 (5 bases each). The CDR3 loop spans 18 amino acids. Germline V gene sequence: CDR1 SGHAT, CDR2 FQNNGV. The V and J ends lost 4 bases and 2 bases respectively, with 21 bases between them. CDR3 amino acids: CASSWGTSTDSTYNEQFF. In DNA form, the CDR3 reads TGTGCCAGCAGCTGGGGGACCTCGACCGACAGTACCTACAATGAGCAGTTCTTC.

The V call is TRBV7-9, the J call TRBJ1-2; no firm D call. V was pared by 6 bases and J by 3 bases, with 8 bases between. CDR3 length equals 12 residues. Germline assignment: CDR1 SEHNR and CDR2 FQNEAQ (reference sequence). Written as DNA, the CDR3 is TGTGCCAGCAGGTGGTCAGACTATGGCTACACCTTC. Protein: CASRWSDYGYTF. Full variable domain (remainder filled in from reference TRBV7-9 and TRBJ1-2): DTGVSQNPRHKITKRGQNVTFRCDPISEHNRLYWYRQTLGQGPEFLTYFQNEAQLEKSRLLSDRFSAERPKGSFSTLEIQRTEQGDSAMYLCASRWSDYGYTFGSGTRLTVV.

This clonotype was recorded at least ten times. The chain links TRBV24-1 to TRBJ2-7; TRBD2 agrees at 8 bases. Germline CDR1 is KGHDR and CDR2 is SFDVKD. The CDR3 is 15 amino acids. J was trimmed by 4 bases and V by 4 bases; bases with no gene match: 8. The CDR3, as DNA: TGTGCCACCAGTGAATCCGGGACTAGAAAATACGAGCAGTACTTC. This sequence encodes CATSESGTRKYEQYF.

This clonotype was recorded many times. This chain joins TRBV14 and TRBJ1-2; the D gene is possibly TRBD1 (5 bases). The germline gives CDR1 SGHDN, CDR2 FVKESK. The V and J ends lost 4 bases and 4 bases respectively, with 7 bases between them. The CDR3 has 12 amino acids. This chain's CDR3 is CASSPGSYGYTF. The CDR3 DNA sequence: TGTGCCAGCAGCCCAGGGAGCTATGGCTACACCTTC.

The J gene is TRBJ2-1, the V gene TRBV25-1, with D perhaps matching TRBD1 or TRBD2 (6 bases each). CDR3 length: 14 amino acids. The germline CDR1 and CDR2 sequences are MGHDK and SYGVNS. The V gene lost 4 bases and the J gene lost 2 bases, with 9 bases spanning the gap. In DNA, the CDR3 is TGTGCCAGCAGTGGCCGGGGGCCCTACAATGAGCAGTTCTTC. Residues: CASSGRGPYNEQFF.

The chain joins TRBV29-1 to TRBJ1-2; D perhaps matches TRBD1 (6 bases). The CDR3 is made up of 14 amino acids. Trimming cost V 6 bases and J 3 bases, with 17 bases left between them. Germline CDR1 is SQVTM and CDR2 is ANQGSEA. The CDR3 bases are TGCAGCGTCGTAGGGGGGCCACAAGACTATGGCTACACCTTC. Translating gives CSVVGGPQDYGYTF.

This clonotype was found many times. The chain joins TRBV24-1 to TRBJ1-5; no definite D call. Trimming left V 3 bases short and J 0 bases short, with 5 bases between. In germline, CDR1 is KGHDR, CDR2 SFDVKD. The CDR3 sequence is 14 residues long. CDR3 region: CATSDEFSNQPQHF. CDR3 nucleotide sequence: TGTGCCACCAGTGATGAGTTTAGCAATCAGCCCCAGCATTTT.

In this sample, this clonotype turned up a few times. The chain links TRBV15 to TRBJ2-7; TRBD1 matches 8 bases. This CDR3 has 13 residues. From germline, CDR1 is LNHNV and CDR2 YYDKDF (reference sequence). The V segment lost 8 bases and the J segment 1 base; nucleotides outside the gene matches: 4. As DNA, the CDR3 is TGTGCCACCTCGACAGGGGTATCCTACGAGCAGTACTTC. Protein sequence: CATSTGVSYEQYF.

The sample holds many counts of this clonotype. This chain connects TRBV20-1 to TRBJ2-7; D gene uncertain. The CDR3 has 17 amino acids. CDR1 is DFQATT, CDR2 SNEGSKA, per germline (reference sequence). Trimming removed 3 bases at V and 2 bases at J, with 23 bases between. CDR3 amino acids: CSASSGSPNVLTYEQYF. CDR3 DNA: TGCAGTGCTAGCAGTGGGTCCCCCAACGTTTTAACCTACGAGCAGTACTTC.

This clonotype was found many times. The gene calls are TRBV4-3 and TRBJ2-3; D perhaps matches TRBD2 (6 bases). CDR1 and CDR2 from the germline V gene are LGHNA and YSLEER. This CDR3 has 14 amino acids. V lost 0 bases and J lost 6, with 10 bases in between. The CDR3 sequence is CASSQDWRVDTQYF. In nucleotides, the CDR3 is TGCGCCAGCAGCCAAGACTGGAGGGTGGATACGCAGTATTTT.

The V and J genes are TRBV2 and TRBJ1-6; D unclear. The CDR3 is 15 amino acids. V lost 3 bases to trimming and J lost 0 bases, with 6 bases between them. Germline V gene sequence: CDR1 SNHLY, CDR2 FYNNEI. The CDR3 here is CASSDSSSYNSPLHF. The CDR3 bases are TGTGCCAGCAGTGACAGTAGCTCCTATAATTCACCCCTCCACTTT.

The chain recombines TRBV7-6 with TRBJ2-1; weak D call: TRBD2 (6 bases). V lost 0 bases and J lost 4, with 13 bases in between. The CDR3 covers 16 residues. The germline V gene encodes CDR1 SGHVS and CDR2 FNYEAQ. The CDR3: CASSLARDGGYNEQFF. For the CDR3, the DNA is TGTGCCAGCAGCTTAGCGCGGGATGGTGGGTACAATGAGCAGTTCTTC.

In its sample, this clonotype was seen many times. The chain employs TRBV5-1 and TRBJ2-1, with D perhaps matching TRBD1 (5 bases). Germline CDR1 is SGHRS and CDR2 is YFSETQ. Trimming stripped 2 bases from V and 4 bases from J, with 10 bases between. CDR3 length: 14 residues. CDR3 in amino acids: CASSLGHQYNEQFF. The CDR3 coding sequence is TGCGCCAGCAGCTTAGGACACCAATACAATGAGCAGTTCTTC.

This rearrangement joins TRBV9 to TRBJ2-7, with 11 bases lining up with TRBD1. Germline V gene data show CDR1 as SGDLS and CDR2 as YYNGEE. The V gene end was trimmed by 0 bases and the J gene end by 12 bases; junction bases not matched to a gene: 8. The CDR3 has 14 amino acids. CDR3 residues: CASSVGDRGSRTYF. The CDR3 DNA is TGTGCCAGCAGCGTAGGGGACAGGGGGTCCCGTACGTACTTC.

Comment on this clonotype: This may be a read error: a much more frequent sequence differs by one nucleotide. The chain joins TRBV6-1 to TRBJ2-7; 8 bases line up with TRBD2. Germline V lookup: CDR1 MNHNS, CDR2 SASEGT. This CDR3 contains 14 residues. CDR3 DNA sequence: TGTGCCAGCAGTCCCGCGGGGGGAAGCAACGAGCAGTGCTTC. It encodes CASSPAGGSNEQCF.

This clonotype was counted only a few times. The gene calls are TRBV6-5 and TRBJ2-5; tentatively, D is TRBD1 or TRBD2 (5 bases each). Germline-derived CDR1 and CDR2 are MNHEY and SVGAGI. Trimming removed 1 base at V and 3 bases at J, with 21 bases between. There are 18 residues in the CDR3. CDR3 sequence reads: CASSYLRLGTNEKETQYF. In nucleotides, the CDR3 is TGTGCCAGCAGTTACTTAAGATTGGGGACGAATGAGAAAGAGACCCAGTACTTC.

For this clonotype: The junction departs from the called germline gene at one end, perhaps through a read error. V and J are TRBV24-1 and TRBJ2-2; the D gene is possibly TRBD2 (5 bases). Germline V CDR1 and CDR2: KGHDR, SFDVKD. This CDR3 region has 16 residues. The CDR3 nucleotides read TGTGCCTCCAGTGAAGGCGGTGCCACCTACACCGGGGAGCTGCTTTTT. This codes for CASSEGGATYTGELLF.

This clonotype was found many times. The V and J genes are TRBV7-2 and TRBJ1-1, with a tentative D call TRBD1 (5 bases). CDR3 length equals 15 residues. The V gene lost 8 bases and the J gene lost 3 bases, with 19 bases spanning the gap. Per germline, CDR1 SGHTA and CDR2 FQGNSA. The DNA for the CDR3 is TGTGCCAGCGGCCGAATGCCAAGAGGGGACACTGAAGCTTTCTTT. It codes for CASGRMPRGDTEAFF. Supplemented by reference TRBV7-2 and TRBJ1-1, the full variable domain reads GAGVSQSPSNKVTEKGKDVELRCDPISGHTALYWYRQSLGQGLEFLIYFQGNSAPDKSGLPSDRFSAERTGGSVSTLTIQRTQQEDSAVYLCASGRMPRGDTEAFFGQGTRLTVV.